This TCR beta chain is drawn from a study of CD8+CD57+ T cells in acquired aplastic anemia. At the level of the study: When averaged, DNA from sorted CD4+ and CD8+ cells came to approximately 3.2 ug.

This CDR3 is 15 amino acids long. Per germline, CDR1 SGHDN and CDR2 FVKESK. Comment on this clonotype: Its specificity is not known.

General study findings and limits: Both patients and controls carried the same twenty-nine CD8+ CDR3 sequences. CD8+ Simpson's diversity did not differ significantly between patients and controls.

Both TCR beta VDJ combination and CDR3 sequence profiling were carried out. Genomic DNA was the template for this profiling. MiXCR, applied by TCRdb to the reads, yields one record per CDR3 protein. The sample includes around 190,000 distinct CDR3 sequences, over 60% of them seen just once. V gene TRBV14 combines with J gene TRBJ1-6; 8 bases map to TRBD1. The DNA end favors TRBJ1-1, so the J call may be wrong. Sequenced: sorted CD4+, CD8+, or CD8+CD57+ T cells (not recorded which) from PBMCs. The receptor was derived from a human donor in good health. Here the CDR3 DNA reads TGTGCCAGCAGCCAAAGGACAGGGCGAAACACTGAAGCTTTCTTT. Residues: CASSQRTGRNTEAFF.